This T cell receptor beta chain was captured in a study of cytomegalovirus exposure and HLA in healthy donors. Points from the study as a whole: Clonal expansion, a later analysis showed, was greater in HLA-associated TCR beta chains than in equally common others. Later analysis identified a missense DCLRE1C variant that was linked to TCR beta V- and J-gene trimming. It was likely that a cluster of highly shared sequence variants was a sequencing artifact. Roughly uniform depth of sequencing across donors was assumed in presence/absence analyses.

This PCR relied on a set of 60 Vbeta primers and 13 Jbeta primers. Clones were read by immunoSEQ multiplex PCR, and TCRdb kept only the in-frame ones, dropping some. The repertoire holds 150,000 to 200,000 clones, 70% to 80% seen once, with roughly 4.5% in the top ten. Trimming shortened V by 5 bases and J by 15 bases, and 23 bases separated the two germline ends. The germline gives CDR1 SGHNT, CDR2 YENEEA. The CDR3 has 14 amino acids. As regards this clone: Its antigen is as yet unknown.

The rearrangement links TRBV11-3 to TRBJ2-1; possible D gene TRBD1, 6 bases. Sequenced: PBMCs. The source of this sequence is a woman aged 25 to 45 in good health and CMV-seropositive. CDR3 protein: CASSQSGQGFSMFF. CDR3 in DNA: TGTGCCAGCAGCCAATCAGGGCAGGGGTTCAGTATGTTCTTC.